This is a list of T cell receptor beta chains from one sample in a study of blood T cells in healthy people across ages. TCRdb processed the 5' RACE reads anew with MiXCR; each CDR3 protein has one entry. The sample has about 730,000 distinct CDR3 sequences, approximately 39% seen once; the top ten hold more than 20%. Sequencing was done on a sample of blood. The source of these receptors is a woman aged 55-69 years in good health. CDR3s include the opening cysteine and the closing phenylalanine or tryptophan. The D gene is left open where the match is weak. Not every row has a clone size; where given, it reads once, few, many or a size class.

TRBJ2-5 | TRBV6-2/TRBV6-3 | NA | NA | TGTGCCAGCATCCGTAGGGCTAGCATCGGGGAGACCCAGTACTTC | CASIRRASIGETQYF
TRBJ1-6 | TRBV18 | NA | few | TGTGCCAGCTCACCTCGGACAGCGAATTCACCCCTCCACTTT | CASSPRTANSPLHF
TRBJ2-5 | TRBV5-1 | NA | NA | TGCGCCAGCAGCTTGGATCGAGGGATCGCCCAAGAGACCCAGTACTTC | CASSLDRGIAQETQYF
TRBJ2-5 | TRBV7-2 | NA | few | TGTGCCAGCAGCTTTGACCAGATCCAAGAGACCCAGTACTTC | CASSFDQIQETQYF
TRBJ1-5 | TRBV6-2/TRBV6-3 | NA | NA | TGTGCCAGCAGTTACGGGCCGGTCAGCAATCAGCCCCAGCATTTT | CASSYGPVSNQPQHF
TRBJ2-7 | TRBV4-3 | TRBD1 | few | TGCGCCAGCAGCTTCCAGACAGGGAGCTCCTACAATGAGCAGTACTTC | CASSFQTGSSYNEQYF
TRBJ2-3 | TRBV7-2 | NA | few | TGTGCCAGCAGCTTTGGGGGGATTAACACAGATACGCAGTATTTT | CASSFGGINTDTQYF
TRBJ1-1 | TRBV9 | NA | few | TGTGCCAGCAGCCCATACCCGGGTGAAGCTTTCTTT | CASSPYPGEAFF
TRBJ2-7 | TRBV21-1 | NA | once | TGTGCCAGCAGCAGGGGGGACACCTTGAGCTCCTACGAGCAGTACTTC | CASSRGDTLSSYEQYF
TRBJ2-7 | TRBV7-2 | NA | few | TGTGCCAGCAGCTTAGAACTACTTCTCTACGAGCAGTACTTC | CASSLELLLYEQYF
TRBJ2-4 | TRBV3-1 | NA | few | TGTGCCAGCAGCCAAGTTGGTAGGCAGTACTTC | CASSQVGRQYF
TRBJ2-1 | TRBV28 | TRBD2 | few | TGTGCCAGCAGGGCCGGCGGGAGCTCGGGGGTTGAGCAGTTCTTC | CASRAGGSSGVEQFF
TRBJ2-5 | TRBV7-9 | TRBD2 | NA | TGTGCCAGCAGCTGGGGACTACTCCAAGAGACCCAGTACTTC | CASSWGLLQETQYF
TRBJ2-6 | TRBV6-1 | TRBD1 | NA | TGTGCCAGCAGTCGGGACAGCGCAAACTCTGGGGCCAACGTCCTGACTTTC | CASSRDSANSGANVLTF
TRBJ2-1 | TRBV2 | NA | NA | TGTGCCAGCAGCGGGCTAGGCGGAAATGAGCAGTTCTTC | CASSGLGGNEQFF
TRBJ2-7 | TRBV20-1 | TRBD2 | NA | TGCAGTGCTAGTCCGGGGGGGAGCTCCTACAATGAGCAGTACTTC | CSASPGGSSYNEQYF
TRBJ2-3 | TRBV5-6 | NA | NA | TGTGCCAGCAGCTCACGGACTGGCTCGAGCACAGATACGCAGTATTTT | CASSSRTGSSTDTQYF
TRBJ1-1 | TRBV6-6 | NA | NA | TGTGCCAGCAGCCCAATAAGGAGCACTGAAGCTTTCTTT | CASSPIRSTEAFF
TRBJ1-2 | TRBV29-1 | NA | NA | TGCAGCGTTGGGGAGTACGGGTCTAACTATGGCTACACCTTC | CSVGEYGSNYGYTF
TRBJ1-2 | TRBV20-1 | TRBD1 | NA | TGCAGTGCTAGCGACAGGGGATACACCTTC | CSASDRGYTF
TRBJ2-6 | TRBV6-2/TRBV6-3 | NA | NA | TGTGCCAGCAGTTACTCAGGCTTTCTGGTGAGCTCTGGGGCCAACGTCCTGACTTTC | CASSYSGFLVSSGANVLTF
TRBJ1-2 | TRBV6-6 | TRBD1 | few | TGTGCCAGCAGTTACGCGAGGGACAGACCCTATGGCTACACCTTC | CASSYARDRPYGYTF
TRBJ2-5 | TRBV4-2 | TRBD2 | few | TGTGCCAGCAGCCAAGTAGTTAGCGGGACCGGGGAGACCCAGTACTTC | CASSQVVSGTGETQYF
TRBJ2-7 | TRBV12-3/TRBV12-4 | NA | many | TGTGCCAGCAGCCCCTATGCGGAGGGGATCCAGTACTTC | CASSPYAEGIQYF
TRBJ2-1 | TRBV20-1 | NA | NA | TGCAGTGCTACAGGGATCTCCTACAATGAGCAGTTCTTC | CSATGISYNEQFF
TRBJ2-5 | TRBV9 | TRBD2 | few | TGTGCCAGCAGCGTAGCTAGCGGGGGAACCTACGGGCAGTACTTC | CASSVASGGTYGQYF
TRBJ2-5 | TRBV3-1 | NA | NA | TGTGCCAGCAGCCAAGTAAAAGAGACCCAGTACTTC | CASSQVKETQYF
TRBJ2-3 | TRBV7-2 | TRBD2 | many | TGTGCCAGCAGCTTAGGGCTGACTAGCGTGGAAGATACGCAGTATTTT | CASSLGLTSVEDTQYF
TRBJ2-3 | TRBV2 | TRBD1 | few | TGTGCCAGCAGTGAAGGGACAGGGGGCATAGATACGCAGTATTTT | CASSEGTGGIDTQYF
TRBJ2-5 | TRBV5-6 | NA | NA | TGTGCCAGCTCTATTCCCGGGGGAGAAGAGACCCAGTACTTC | CASSIPGGEETQYF
TRBJ2-7 | TRBV20-1 | NA | NA | TGCAGTGCTAGAGATGCCCGGAGCTCCTACAATGAGCAGTACTTC | CSARDARSSYNEQYF
TRBJ1-4 | TRBV7-2 | NA | many | TGTGCCAGCAGCTTAGCGCTCCAGGCCACAAATGAAAAACTGTTTTTT | CASSLALQATNEKLFF
TRBJ2-7 | TRBV7-2 | NA | NA | TGTGCCAGCAGCTTTACCGTTGACACCTACGAGCAGTACTTC | CASSFTVDTYEQYF
TRBJ1-1 | TRBV20-1 | TRBD1 | many | TGCAGTGCGTCCGACAGGGCGGACACTGAAGCTTTCTTT | CSASDRADTEAFF
TRBJ2-3 | TRBV20-1 | TRBD2 | NA | TGCAGTGCCAATTCGCCTAGCGGATACACAGATACGCAGTATTTT | CSANSPSGYTDTQYF
TRBJ2-3 | TRBV21-1 | NA | few | TGTGCCAGCAACCGGGACTGTTCATGGGATACGCAGTATTTT | CASNRDCSWDTQYF
TRBJ1-4 | TRBV5-4 | TRBD1 | once | TGTGCCAGCAGTTGGACAGGGGAGGAAAAACTGTTTTTT | CASSWTGEEKLFF
TRBJ2-6 | TRBV9 | NA | NA | TGTGCCAGCAGAGAAGGGGGGTCTGGGGCCAACGTCCTGACTTTC | CASREGGSGANVLTF
TRBJ2-3 | TRBV6-6 | TRBD2 | few | TGTGCCAGCAGTTATCATACTAGCGGCACAGATACGCAGTATTTT | CASSYHTSGTDTQYF
TRBJ2-7 | TRBV29-1 | TRBD2 | once | TGCAGCGTTGAACTAGCGGTCCCTCGGGCAAGCTCCTACGAGCAGTACTTC | CSVELAVPRASSYEQYF
TRBJ1-1 | TRBV29-1 | NA | NA | TGCAGCGTTGGCCAGACAGTGAACACTGAAGCTTTCTTT | CSVGQTVNTEAFF
TRBJ2-7 | TRBV20-1 | TRBD2 | NA | TGCAGTGCTGACGGGACTAGCGGGGGGGCCTACGAGCAGTACTTC | CSADGTSGGAYEQYF
TRBJ2-5 | TRBV7-2 | NA | few | TGTGCCAGCAGCTTCCGCCCGACAGGAGAAGAGACCCAGTACTTC | CASSFRPTGEETQYF
TRBJ2-1 | TRBV29-1 | NA | NA | TGCAGCATGAGCAGGAGCTCCTACAATGAGCAGTTCTTC | CSMSRSSYNEQFF
TRBJ1-1 | TRBV6-5 | NA | NA | TGTGCCAGCAGTCCTACAGGGAGGATGAACACTGAAGCTTTCTTT | CASSPTGRMNTEAFF
TRBJ2-7 | TRBV20-1 | TRBD1 | NA | TGCAGTGCTCCCCCCCGGGACAGGGTTTTAGGAGAGCAGTACTTC | CSAPPRDRVLGEQYF
TRBJ1-5 | TRBV29-1 | TRBD1 | many | TGCAGCGTTCGCACAGGGGGGAGCAATCAGCCCCAGCATTTT | CSVRTGGSNQPQHF
TRBJ1-6 | TRBV6-6 | TRBD1 | once | TGTGCCAGCAGTACGGGACAGGGCGAATCACCCCTCCACTTT | CASSTGQGESPLHF
TRBJ2-2 | TRBV12-3/TRBV12-4 | NA | NA | TGTGCCAGCGTCCTACTCATCGGGACCGGGGAGCTGTTTTTT | CASVLLIGTGELFF
TRBJ1-6 | TRBV6-1 | TRBD1 | many | TGTGCCAGCAGTCCGACAGGGGTCCGCTGGGGAATTGATTCACCCCTCCACTTT | CASSPTGVRWGIDSPLHF